The rows below give T cell receptor beta chains drawn from one sample of a study of T cell repertoires in cytomegalovirus infection. No antigen has been assigned to these receptors. Using its own MiXCR run on the reads, TCRdb lists one record per CDR3 protein. The sample consists of fewer than 950,000 distinct CDR3 sequences, roughly 33% of them appearing once. Sequences were derived from cultured CD8+ T cells from PBMCs, sampled from culture after CMV antigen stimulation. The source of these receptors is a human donor in good health (CMV status not recorded). Some clones in this sample may be carry-over from other donors' samples. Each CDR3 is given with its conserved first and last residue. The D gene is left open where the match is weak. Part of the rows lack a size; the others show once, few, many or a class for expanded clones.

TRBV6-1	many	TRBJ2-1	TRBD1	CASLDRGSGYNEQFF	TGTGCCAGCCTGGACAGGGGGTCTGGCTACAATGAGCAGTTCTTC
TRBV6-1	NA	TRBJ2-3	TRBD2	CASSDQLAGLTDTQYF	TGTGCCAGCAGTGACCAACTAGCGGGGCTCACAGATACGCAGTATTTT
TRBV4-1	NA	TRBJ2-2	NA	CASSQIQGYTGELFF	TGCGCCAGCAGCCAGATACAGGGTTACACCGGGGAGCTGTTTTTT
TRBV4-3	NA	TRBJ1-2	NA	CASSQRHEFFGYTF	TGCGCCAGCAGCCAAAGACACGAGTTCTTTGGCTACACCTTC
TRBV27	few	TRBJ1-5	NA	CASRTYREGLNQPQHF	TGTGCCAGCAGAACTTACAGGGAGGGCCTCAATCAGCCCCAGCATTTT
TRBV11-2	NA	TRBJ1-4	NA	CASSLGLRGAAEKLFF	TGTGCCAGCAGCTTAGGATTGAGGGGGGCGGCTGAAAAACTGTTTTTT
TRBV12-3/TRBV12-4	NA	TRBJ2-7	TRBD1	CASSVPGQGASPWGEQYF	TGTGCCAGCAGTGTCCCGGGACAGGGGGCCTCACCCTGGGGCGAGCAGTACTTC
TRBV7-6	NA	TRBJ2-6	NA	CASSPMVPGANVLTF	TGTGCCAGCAGCCCCATGGTCCCTGGGGCCAACGTCCTGACTTTC
TRBV27	NA	TRBJ2-3	NA	CASTPQGTSTTDTQYF	TGTGCCAGCACGCCCCAAGGGACATCTACCACGGATACGCAGTATTTT
TRBV27	few	TRBJ2-6	NA	CASSLSVPGANVLTF	TGTGCCAGCAGTTTATCGGTCCCTGGGGCCAACGTCCTGACTTTC
TRBV28	few	TRBJ2-7	TRBD1	CASSLAVGTVEQYF	TGTGCCAGCAGTTTAGCTGTTGGGACAGTCGAGCAGTACTTC
TRBV19	NA	TRBJ2-1	NA	CASTQAFSSYNEQFF	TGTGCCAGTACCCAGGCTTTTAGCTCCTACAATGAGCAGTTCTTC
TRBV4-1	NA	TRBJ2-3	TRBD2	CASSQWGGGSDTQYF	TGCGCCAGCAGCCAATGGGGCGGGGGAAGTGATACGCAGTATTTT
TRBV2	NA	TRBJ2-2	TRBD2	CASSASGGLPGELFF	TGTGCCAGCAGTGCTAGCGGGGGCCTCCCCGGGGAGCTGTTTTTT
TRBV28	few	TRBJ1-1	TRBD1	CASSYPPPAGTGEMNTEAFF	TGTGCCAGCAGTTATCCACCCCCGGCCGGGACAGGGGAGATGAACACTGAAGCTTTCTTT
TRBV4-1	NA	TRBJ1-1	NA	CASSQGSTTEAFF	TGCGCCAGCAGCCAGGGATCGACCACTGAAGCTTTCTTT
TRBV7-9	many	TRBJ1-2	TRBD1	CASSLGWDRGYTF	TGTGCCAGCAGCTTAGGCTGGGACAGGGGCTACACCTTC
TRBV6-6	NA	TRBJ2-1	TRBD2	CASSYSAGPTYNEQFF	TGTGCCAGCAGTTACTCAGCGGGGCCGACCTACAATGAGCAGTTCTTC
TRBV18	few	TRBJ2-2	NA	CASLRQAGDGELFF	TGTGCCAGCTTACGACAGGCGGGTGACGGGGAGCTGTTTTTT
TRBV4-1	NA	TRBJ1-1	NA	CASSQVPANTEAFF	TGCGCCAGCAGCCAAGTTCCAGCGAACACTGAAGCTTTCTTT
TRBV23-1	few	TRBJ1-1	NA	CASSRPPGRISSEAFF	TGCGCCAGCAGTCGGCCCCCCGGGAGGATTTCCTCTGAAGCTTTCTTT
TRBV12-5	NA	TRBJ2-2	NA	CASGLSTANTGELFF	TGTGCTAGTGGTCTCTCGACGGCGAACACCGGGGAGCTGTTTTTT
TRBV7-9	once	TRBJ1-1	NA	CASSNRQENTEAFF	TGTGCCAGCAGCAACCGACAGGAGAACACTGAAGCTTTCTTT
TRBV27	NA	TRBJ1-2	NA	CASSLSGSGVYGYTF	TGTGCCAGCAGTTTATCAGGTTCGGGCGTCTATGGCTACACCTTC
TRBV12-3/TRBV12-4	few	TRBJ1-6	NA	CASSLIQDFSYNSPLHF	TGTGCCAGCAGTTTAATCCAGGACTTCTCCTATAATTCACCCCTCCACTTT
TRBV4-1	NA	TRBJ2-3	NA	CASSPGERGDTDTQYF	TGCGCCAGCAGCCCCGGGGAACGGGGTGACACAGATACGCAGTATTTT
TRBV13	NA	TRBJ1-1	NA	CASSGSEENTEAFF	TGTGCCAGCAGCGGATCCGAGGAGAACACTGAAGCTTTCTTT
TRBV7-8	many	TRBJ2-1	NA	CASSLEGRTLYNEQFF	TGTGCCAGCAGCTTAGAGGGCAGGACCCTTTACAATGAGCAGTTCTTC
TRBV7-8	many	TRBJ2-6	TRBD1	CASSLEAGGAVGANVLTF	TGTGCCAGCAGCTTAGAGGCAGGGGGCGCGGTAGGGGCCAACGTCCTGACTTTC
TRBV12-3/TRBV12-4	many	TRBJ2-1	NA	CASSRFRNEQFF	TGTGCCAGCAGCCGTTTCAGGAATGAGCAGTTCTTC
TRBV4-1	once	TRBJ1-1	TRBD1	CASSQLGQGATEAFF	TGCGCCAGCAGCCAATTAGGACAGGGGGCAACTGAAGCTTTCTTT
TRBV7-9	NA	TRBJ2-5	TRBD1	CASSLPPQQGFRETQYF	TGTGCCAGCAGCCTCCCCCCCCAACAGGGGTTCAGGGAGACCCAGTACTTC
TRBV20-1	NA	TRBJ2-7	TRBD1	CSARSDRGPYEQYF	TGCAGTGCTAGATCGGACAGGGGCCCCTACGAGCAGTACTTC
TRBV5-1	NA	TRBJ2-3	TRBD2	CASSLAVGLAGAYTDTQYF	TGCGCCAGCAGCTTGGCCGTGGGACTAGCGGGGGCGTACACAGATACGCAGTATTTT
TRBV7-6	NA	TRBJ2-1	NA	CASTVTGAGNEQFF	TGTGCCAGCACCGTAACGGGGGCGGGCAATGAGCAGTTCTTC
TRBV5-5	few	TRBJ2-2	TRBD2	CASSLTSGGAYTGELFF	TGTGCCAGCAGCTTAACTAGCGGGGGGGCGTACACCGGGGAGCTGTTTTTT
TRBV9	NA	TRBJ2-1	NA	CASSVKGLGDEQFF	TGTGCCAGCAGCGTAAAGGGTCTTGGAGATGAGCAGTTCTTC
TRBV12-3/TRBV12-4	few	TRBJ2-6	TRBD2	CASKNTPSGASGANVLTF	TGTGCCAGCAAAAATACCCCTAGCGGGGCCTCTGGGGCCAACGTCCTGACTTTC
TRBV9	few	TRBJ2-7	NA	CASSAFTGGGEQYF	TGTGCCAGCAGCGCGTTCACAGGGGGAGGGGAGCAGTACTTC
TRBV19	NA	TRBJ2-1	NA	CASSIGGGVGEQFF	TGTGCCAGTAGTATTGGCGGGGGCGTGGGGGAGCAGTTCTTC
TRBV7-9	many	TRBJ1-1	NA	CASSLPGQENTEAFF	TGTGCCAGCAGCTTACCCGGACAAGAGAACACTGAAGCTTTCTTT
TRBV11-1	NA	TRBJ1-1	NA	CTSSFVVGTFRETEAFF	TGTACCAGCAGCTTCGTGGTGGGAACATTTCGAGAAACTGAAGCTTTCTTT
TRBV11-2	NA	TRBJ1-3	NA	CASSLFRREERNTIYF	TGTGCCAGCAGCTTATTTCGGCGAGAAGAAAGAAACACCATATATTTT